The 22 T cell receptor beta chains below all came from one sample that was sequenced in a study of radiotherapy plus CTLA-4 blockade in lung cancer. Measured with immunoSEQ multiplex PCR; TCRdb has only the in-frame clones, and not every one. The sample lists approximately 19,000 clones, more than 75% occurring once. The sample in question was peripheral blood, obtained from a patient treated with radiotherapy plus ipilimumab. Every receptor here comes from a human donor with non-small cell lung cancer whose response to radiotherapy plus ipilimumab could not be evaluated.

In its sample, this clone was seen once. The V and J genes are TRBV28 and TRBJ2-3, with TRBD1 matching over 12 bases. Germline V CDR1 and CDR2: MDHEN, SYDVKM. This CDR3 spans 17 amino acids. The trim removed 9 bases at V and 0 bases at J, leaving 10 bases unmatched. The CDR3 DNA is TGTGCCAGTGTATGGGGACAGGGGGCTTTTAGCACAGATACGCAGTATTTT. This codes for CASVWGQGAFSTDTQYF.

V gene TRBV4-1 combines with J gene TRBJ2-1; 12 bases match TRBD2. The CDR3 spans 17 residues. V was pared by 0 bases and J by 6 bases, with 6 bases of the junction left unmatched. Germline V gene sequence: CDR1 MGHRA, CDR2 YSYEKL. The CDR3 sequence: CASSQDKLAGGVNEQFF. DNA of the CDR3: TGCGCCAGCAGCCAAGATAAGCTAGCGGGAGGGGTCAATGAGCAGTTCTTC.

The V gene is TRBV19, the J gene TRBJ2-7, with D possibly being TRBD2 (7 bases). The V end lost 7 bases, the J end lost 8 bases, and 21 bases lay between the germline ends. This CDR3 has 14 amino acids. Germline CDR1 is LNHDA and CDR2 is SQIVND (reference sequence). The CDR3 is CASNGWGGQGKQYF. The CDR3 region has the DNA TGTGCCAGTAATGGCTGGGGGGGCCAAGGCAAGCAGTACTTC. Variable domain in full (rest from reference TRBV19 and TRBJ2-7): DGGITQSPKYLFRKEGQNVTLSCEQNLNHDAMYWYRQDPGQGLRLIYYSQIVNDFQKGDIAEGYSVSREKKESFPLTVTSAQKNPTAFYLCASNGWGGQGKQYFGPGTRLTVT.

V is TRBV2 and J is TRBJ2-7, with TRBD1 identical over 7 bases. Germline V gene sequence: CDR1 SNHLY, CDR2 FYNNEI. J was trimmed by 0 bases and V by 8 bases; bases with no gene match: 7. The CDR3 loop spans 14 amino acids. CDR3 sequence: CASLKDRSSYEQYF. CDR3 nucleotide sequence: TGTGCCAGCCTTAAGGACAGGAGCTCCTACGAGCAGTACTTC.

The V call is TRBV28, the J call TRBJ2-6; D not certain. Germline CDR1 reads MDHEN; CDR2 reads SYDVKM. The CDR3 spans 15 residues. The germline V and J ends were trimmed by 5 bases and 4 bases, with 12 bases remaining between them. The CDR3 is CASSPDFTGANVLTF. Written as DNA, the CDR3 is TGTGCCAGCAGTCCCGATTTCACAGGGGCCAACGTCCTGACTTTC.

The chain recombines TRBV6-1 with TRBJ2-3, with 8 bases fitting TRBD1. This CDR3 contains 12 residues. Looked up from germline, CDR1 is MNHNS and CDR2 is SASEGT. J gave up 13 bases and V 1 base, and 4 bases lay outside the gene matches. The CDR3 is CASSEDRGLEYF. The DNA of the CDR3 is TGTGCCAGCAGTGAAGACAGGGGGTTGGAGTATTTT.

CDR3 sequence (DNA): TGCGCCAGCGGGGCAGGGGGCAGGCAAGAGACCCAGTACTTC. Amino acid sequence: CASGAGGRQETQYF. The rearrangement uses TRBV10-2 and TRBJ2-5; TRBD1 agrees at 8 bases. The CDR3 runs 14 residues. J was trimmed by 2 bases and V by 8 bases; bases with no gene match: 7. Germline values: CDR1 WSHSY, CDR2 SAAADI.

The V call is TRBV5-6, the J call TRBJ1-1; unclear D gene. CDR1 and CDR2 (germline): SGHDT, YYEEEE. V was shortened by 7 bases and J by 0 bases, with 10 bases between the two germline ends. This CDR3 has 13 amino acids. This CDR3 is CASSRGLNTEAFF. The CDR3 DNA follows: TGTGCCAGCTCCCGGGGTTTGAACACTGAAGCTTTCTTT.

V usage is TRBV18 and J usage is TRBJ2-3; 8 bases agree with TRBD2. This CDR3 has 16 amino acids. V lost 1 base, J lost 6 bases, and 9 bases stayed unmatched. Germline assignment: CDR1 KGHSH and CDR2 LQKENI. In nucleotides, the CDR3 is TGTGCCAGCTCACCACTTCCGGGACTAGTTAAGGATACGCAGTATTTT. This translates into CASSPLPGLVKDTQYF.

V is TRBV7-9 and J is TRBJ1-3; D call uncertain. From germline, CDR1 is SEHNR and CDR2 FQNEAQ (reference sequence). Deletions cut 6 bases from V and 0 bases from J, with 3 bases between. The CDR3 is 12 residues long. The CDR3 sequence is CASRYSGNTIYF. The CDR3 DNA follows: TGTGCCAGCAGATACTCTGGAAACACCATATATTTT.

This chain uses TRBV7-9 with TRBJ2-6; 10 nucleotides align to TRBD2. V gave up 5 bases and J gave up 1 base; unmatched junction bases: 8. The CDR3 has 18 amino acids. Germline assignment: CDR1 SEHNR and CDR2 FQNEAQ (reference sequence). CDR3: CASSPYLAGDSGANVLTF. In DNA form, the CDR3 reads TGTGCCAGCAGCCCTTACCTAGCGGGAGATTCTGGGGCCAACGTCCTGACTTTC.

The J gene is TRBJ2-6, the V gene TRBV6-1; 7 bases match TRBD1. The J segment lost 0 bases and the V segment lost 9 bases, leaving 5 bases of the junction unmatched. There are 15 residues in the CDR3. CDR1 and CDR2 from the germline V gene are MNHNS and SASEGT. CDR3 residues: CASLQGNSGANVLTF. The DNA for the CDR3 is TGTGCCAGTCTACAGGGGAACTCTGGGGCCAACGTCCTGACTTTC.

The V call is TRBV27, the J call TRBJ1-2; D may be TRBD1 (6 bases). V dropped 4 bases and J dropped 0 bases, with 6 bases sitting between them. CDR1 and CDR2 (germline): MNHEY, SMNVEV (reference sequence). The CDR3 covers 13 residues. CDR3 amino acids: CASSYRANYGYTF. CDR3 bases: TGTGCCAGCAGTTACAGGGCTAACTATGGCTACACCTTC.

V gene TRBV6-4 combines with J gene TRBJ1-1, with a tentative D call TRBD1 (6 bases). V shed 6 bases and J shed 1 base, with 9 bases lying between them. The CDR3 has 13 residues. CDR1 and CDR2 (germline): MRHNA, SNTAGT. This CDR3 is CASSSGQNTEAFF. The CDR3 coding sequence is TGTGCCAGCAGCTCGGGACAGAACACTGAAGCTTTCTTT.

The V call is TRBV11-2, the J call TRBJ2-1; perhaps TRBD2 as D (6 bases). The V end was cut by 8 bases, the J end by 9 bases, with 17 bases between. There are 13 residues in the CDR3. Germline lookup yields CDR1 SGHAT and CDR2 FQNNGV. This chain's CDR3 is CASSPSVGGEQFF. The CDR3, as DNA: TGTGCCAGCTCGCCCAGCGTCGGGGGTGAGCAGTTCTTC.

This chain uses TRBV7-9 with TRBJ2-5, with 7 bases that match TRBD2. V shed 6 bases and J 1 base; nucleotides not matched to a gene: 11. The CDR3 extends over 16 amino acids. Germline lookup yields CDR1 SEHNR and CDR2 FQNEAQ (reference sequence). This CDR3 is CASSLGMASGQETQYF. The CDR3 DNA reads as TGTGCCAGCAGTCTAGGGATGGCTAGCGGCCAAGAGACCCAGTACTTC.

This chain uses TRBV5-4 with TRBJ2-2; 8 bases map to TRBD2. This CDR3 has 16 residues. Germline lookup yields CDR1 SGHNT and CDR2 YYREEE (reference sequence). The V segment lost 1 base and the J segment 6 bases; nucleotides outside the gene matches: 8. The CDR3 loop reads CASSLYGAGAAGELFF. CDR3 nucleotide sequence: TGTGCCAGCAGCTTGTATGGAGCGGGAGCGGCCGGGGAGCTGTTTTTT.

The chain uses TRBV5-1 and TRBJ1-6, with a weak D call TRBD1 (6 bases). CDR3 length: 16 residues. Trimming took off 0 bases at V and 1 base at J, with 8 bases between the two ends. CDR1 SGHRS and CDR2 YFSETQ come from the germline V gene. The CDR3 reads CASSLGTESYNSPLHF. CDR3 nucleotide sequence: TGCGCCAGCAGCTTGGGGACAGAGTCCTATAATTCACCCCTCCACTTT.

J is TRBJ1-2 and V is TRBV25-1, with 8 bases matching TRBD1. This CDR3 has 15 residues. With 1 base clipped from V and 4 bases from J, the junction kept 5 bases outside the gene matches. Germline CDR1 MGHDK, CDR2 SYGVNS. CDR3 coding DNA: TGTGCCAGCAGTGAATCCAACAGGGGGATCTATGGCTACACCTTC. It yields the protein CASSESNRGIYGYTF.

This chain connects TRBV27 to TRBJ1-1, with D unclear. V was shortened by 7 bases and J by 1 base, with 16 bases between the two germline ends. The CDR3 consists of 15 residues. CDR1 is MNHEY, CDR2 SMNVEV, per germline (reference sequence). The CDR3 region has the DNA TGTGCCAGCACCGCTTCGGGTCTTAGGAACACTGAAGCTTTCTTT. Translated: CASTASGLRNTEAFF.

The chain uses TRBV6-5 and TRBJ1-1, with unresolved D. Germline-derived CDR1 and CDR2 are MNHEY and SVGAGI. V gave up 4 bases and J gave up 5 bases, with 11 bases separating them. This CDR3 comprises 13 residues. DNA of the CDR3: TGTGCCAGCAGTTTAACTACGGGGACTGAAGCTTTCTTT. Translating it yields CASSLTTGTEAFF.

This chain uses TRBV10-2 with TRBJ2-4, with a possible D match to TRBD1 (6 bases). Germline CDR1 reads WSHSY; CDR2 reads SAAADI. V was clipped by 11 bases and J by 5 bases, with 13 bases between them. The CDR3 is made up of 12 amino acids. CDR3 coding DNA: TGCGCCTCCTCCAAGGGGGAAAACATTCAGTACTTC. This codes for CASSKGENIQYF.